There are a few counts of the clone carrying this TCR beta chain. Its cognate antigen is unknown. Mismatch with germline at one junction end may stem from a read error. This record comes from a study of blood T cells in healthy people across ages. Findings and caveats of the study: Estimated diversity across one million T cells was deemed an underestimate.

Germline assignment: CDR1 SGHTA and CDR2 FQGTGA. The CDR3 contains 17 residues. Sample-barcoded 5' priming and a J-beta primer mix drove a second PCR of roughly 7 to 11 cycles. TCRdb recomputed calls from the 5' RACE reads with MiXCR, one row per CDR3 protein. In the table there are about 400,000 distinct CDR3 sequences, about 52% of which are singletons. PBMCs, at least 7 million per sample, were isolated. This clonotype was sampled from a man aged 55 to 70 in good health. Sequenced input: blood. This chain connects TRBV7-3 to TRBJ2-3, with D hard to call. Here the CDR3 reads CASSLTGSADPTHTQYF. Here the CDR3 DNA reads TGTGCCAGCAGCTTAACGGGTTCGGCAGACCCCACACATACGCAGTATTTT.